This T cell receptor (beta chain) is from a study of blood T cell repertoires in COVID-19. Looking at the study overall: Samples taken during acute and convalescent COVID-19 were collected in the United States, Italy and Spain.

The V gene lost 6 bases and the J gene lost 1 base, with 15 bases spanning the gap. Germline V lookup: CDR1 MDHEN, CDR2 SYDVKM. The CDR3 has 15 amino acids. Here immunoSEQ multiplex PCR was the method, and the copy in TCRdb shows in-frame clones only, minus some. The sample has around 250,000 clones; more than 85% are singletons. Participants spanned ages about 18 to 89 years and resided in some 22 US areas. Cohort 3 recovery required two negative PCRs, clearance, or symptom resolution. Sequencing input: PBMCs or T cells enriched from blood (not recorded which). The J gene is TRBJ2-5, the V gene TRBV28, with D tentatively TRBD2 (6 bases). The source is a woman aged 25 to 39 who had recovered from COVID-19. Here the CDR3 reads CASRGLASLQETQYF. The CDR3 DNA reads TGTGCCAGCAGAGGGCTAGCGTCCCTCCAAGAGACCCAGTACTTC.